Listed here are 23 T cell receptor beta chains from one sample, sequenced in a study of T cells in Graves' hyperthyroidism and ophthalmopathy. Researchers amplified the TCR beta CDR3 regions from RNA transcripts. First-round RT-PCR with HTBI primers amplified the TCR CDR3 region. MiXCR was run by TCRdb on the multiplex PCR reads, yielding one entry per CDR3 protein. Seen here are about 740,000 distinct CDR3 sequences, less than 15% observed once, and the top ten hold more than 8.5%. The sample consisted of blood. The receptors stem from a woman in her late teens or twenties with Graves' hyperthyroidism.

The gene calls are TRBV20-1 and TRBJ2-7; possibly TRBD1 or TRBD2 for D (6 bases each). The CDR3 length is 14 residues. The germline CDR1 and CDR2 sequences are DFQATT and SNEGSKA (reference sequence). The V and J ends lost 5 bases and 2 bases respectively, with 16 bases between them. DNA of the CDR3: TGCAGTGCTCGAGCCGACGGGGGCGCCTACGAGCAGTACTTC. This translates into CSARADGGAYEQYF.

The chain combines TRBV5-6 with TRBJ2-3, with D possibly matching TRBD1 (6 bases). Germline V lookup: CDR1 SGHDT, CDR2 YYEEEE. The length of the CDR3 is 16 residues. V was clipped by 0 bases and J by 5 bases, with 16 bases between them. This chain's CDR3 is CASSLVGQGTGDTQYF. CDR3 coding DNA: TGTGCCAGCAGCTTGGTAGGCCAGGGGACGGGAGATACGCAGTATTTT.

Ten or more counts support this clonotype. The rearrangement uses TRBV30 and TRBJ1-5; D remains unclear. Per germline, CDR1 GTSNPN and CDR2 SVGIG (reference sequence). V shed 1 base and J shed 7 bases, with 11 bases lying between them. The CDR3 is made up of 13 amino acids. The CDR3 coding sequence is TGTGCCTGGAGTGGGGGTGGAGGACAGCCCCAGCATTTT. Encoded protein: CAWSGGGGQPQHF.

This clonotype was counted at least ten times. J is TRBJ2-1 and V is TRBV29-1, with D hard to call. CDR1 and CDR2 (germline): SQVTM, ANQGSEA. This CDR3 region has 11 residues. The V end was cut by 3 bases, the J end by 2 bases, with 2 bases between. For the CDR3, the DNA is TGCAGCGTTGATCCCTACAATGAGCAGTTCTTC. Translation gives CSVDPYNEQFF.

The chain is built from TRBV5-5 and TRBJ1-5; unclear D gene. Per germline, CDR1 SGHKS and CDR2 YYEKEE (reference sequence). The ends were cut back, 5 bases at V and 7 bases at J, with 16 bases in the middle. The CDR3 extends over 14 amino acids. The CDR3 reads CASSPDWGNQPQHF. As DNA, the CDR3 is TGTGCCAGCAGTCCGGACTGGGGAAACCAGCCCCAGCATTTT.

This clonotype was counted between two and nine times. The chain links TRBV30 to TRBJ2-7; D is ambiguous. The CDR3 loop spans 15 amino acids. Trimming removed 0 bases at V and 0 bases at J, with 12 bases between. Germline loops: CDR1 GTSNPN, CDR2 SVGIG (reference sequence). CDR3 protein: CAWSVVVTASYEQYF. As DNA, the CDR3 is TGTGCCTGGAGTGTAGTGGTGACGGCCTCCTACGAGCAGTACTTC. Full variable domain (rest looked up from reference TRBV30 and TRBJ2-7): SQTIHQWPATLVQPVGSPLSLECTVEGTSNPNLYWYRQAAGRGLQLLFYSVGIGQISSEVPQNLSASRPQDRQFILSSKKLLLSDSGFYLCAWSVVVTASYEQYFGPGTRLTVT.

This clonotype appeared many times. V is TRBV20-1 and J is TRBJ1-1; D possibly corresponds to TRBD1 (6 bases). The CDR3 contains 15 residues. Germline CDR1 is DFQATT and CDR2 is SNEGSKA (reference sequence). Trimming removed 0 bases from V and 4 bases from J, with 15 bases in between. As DNA, the CDR3 is TGCAGTGCTAGAGAAAAACAGGGTTACCGCACTGAAGCTTTCTTT. It yields the protein CSAREKQGYRTEAFF.

This clonotype was counted many times. The rearrangement uses TRBV6-1 and TRBJ2-7; weak D call: TRBD1 (6 bases). The CDR3 has 14 amino acids. V was shortened by 4 bases and J by 0 bases, with 10 bases between the two germline ends. Germline-derived CDR1 and CDR2 are MNHNS and SASEGT. Here the CDR3 DNA reads TGTGCCAGCAGTGGTTTGGACAGCTCCTACGAGCAGTACTTC. Translation: CASSGLDSSYEQYF.

In this sample, this clonotype turned up a few times. The V call is TRBV6-2 or TRBV6-3, the J call TRBJ1-5; D is undetermined. The CDR3 consists of 12 residues. V lost 6 bases to trimming and J lost 2 bases, with 5 bases between them. Looked up from germline, CDR1 is MNHEY and CDR2 is SVGEGT. This chain's CDR3 is CASRAGNQPQHF. The CDR3, as DNA: TGTGCCAGCAGGGCTGGCAATCAGCCCCAGCATTTT.

The V and J genes are TRBV19 and TRBJ2-7; D may be TRBD1 or TRBD2 (5 bases each). Trimming stripped 3 bases from V and 3 bases from J, with 15 bases between. CDR3 size: 15 residues. Germline V gives CDR1 LNHDA, CDR2 SQIVND (reference sequence). CDR3 residues: CASSIGGPPFYEQYF. In DNA form, the CDR3 reads TGTGCCAGTAGTATTGGGGGTCCCCCCTTCTACGAGCAGTACTTC.

This clonotype was counted only a few times. This chain uses TRBV7-9 with TRBJ2-5; D is possibly TRBD2 (6 bases). The CDR3 is 15 residues long. CDR1 is SEHNR and CDR2 is FQNEAQ in the germline V gene (reference sequence). Trimming shortened V by 2 bases and J by 1 base, and 11 bases separated the two germline ends. Here the CDR3 reads CASSLTGASQETQYF. In DNA, the CDR3 is TGTGCCAGCAGCTTAACGGGAGCCTCCCAAGAGACCCAGTACTTC.

In this sample, this clonotype turned up many times. The genes are TRBV6-1 and TRBJ2-2; 12 positions match TRBD2. Looked up from germline, CDR1 is MNHNS and CDR2 is SASEGT. There are 17 residues in the CDR3. J gave up 4 bases and V 8 bases, and 11 bases lay outside the gene matches. This chain's CDR3 is CASGPRLAGVSTGELFF. The CDR3 nucleotides read TGTGCCAGCGGCCCTAGACTAGCGGGAGTAAGCACCGGGGAGCTGTTTTTT.

This chain links TRBV15 with TRBJ1-6; D is uncertain. Trimming removed 7 bases at V and 3 bases at J, with 7 bases between. The CDR3 is 13 residues long. Germline V gene data show CDR1 as LNHNV and CDR2 as YYDKDF (reference sequence). The CDR3 coding sequence is TGTGCCACCACGGACCGCTATAATTCACCCCTCCACTTT. The encoded protein is CATTDRYNSPLHF.

The J gene is TRBJ2-7, the V gene TRBV10-3; D ambiguous. Germline V gives CDR1 ENHRY, CDR2 SYGVKD. Trimming shortened V by 10 bases and J by 6 bases, and 16 bases separated the two germline ends. This CDR3 comprises 12 residues. CDR3 sequence (DNA): TGTGCCACCCGGATTGAGCACAGCGAGCAGTACTTC. Translated, it gives CATRIEHSEQYF.

This clonotype has at least ten counts. V and J are TRBV7-2 and TRBJ2-3, with D possibly matching TRBD2 (6 bases). The CDR3 length is 13 residues. V lost 5 bases and J lost 7, with 13 bases in between. Germline assignment: CDR1 SGHTA and CDR2 FQGNSA. CDR3 protein: CASSLGGLNTQYF. The CDR3 nucleotides are TGTGCCAGCAGCCTGGGAGGTCTGAATACGCAGTATTTT.

Concerning this clonotype: Given a much more abundant clone one base away, this may be a read error. The chain is built from TRBV2 and TRBJ2-1; 10 nucleotides align to TRBD1. CDR3 length: 13 residues. Germline assignment: CDR1 SNHLY and CDR2 FYNNEI. CDR3 sequence (DNA): TGTGCCAACGACAGGGGGCGGGACAATGAGCAGTCCTTC. Encoded protein: CANDRGRDNEQSF.

This clonotype was counted many times. The chain joins TRBV3-1 to TRBJ2-6; TRBD1 matches 7 bases. Trimming removed 1 base from V and 3 bases from J; junction bases left unmatched: 0. The CDR3 length is 15 residues. Germline V CDR1 and CDR2: LGHDT, YNNKEL (reference sequence). The CDR3 sequence: CASSQGTGGANVLTF. DNA of the CDR3: TGTGCCAGCAGCCAAGGGACAGGTGGGGCCAACGTCCTGACTTTC.

The table lists this clonotype with many counts. The chain carries TRBV7-9 and TRBJ1-1; D remains ambiguous. The CDR3 consists of 13 residues. V lost 1 base, J lost 10 bases, and 13 bases lay in between. CDR1 is SEHNR and CDR2 is FQNEAQ in the germline V gene (reference sequence). The CDR3 coding sequence is TGTGCCAGCAGCTTAGGGGGTGATCTGAGAGCTTTCTTT. This translates into CASSLGGDLRAFF.

This clonotype occurred a few times. The chain employs TRBV7-9 and TRBJ1-1, with D uncertain. The CDR3 runs to 15 residues. Germline V lookup: CDR1 SEHNR, CDR2 FQNEAQ (reference sequence). Trimming took off 7 bases at V and 10 bases at J, with 25 bases between the two ends. This CDR3 is CASNPDGYIREGAFF. The CDR3 DNA sequence: TGTGCCAGCAACCCTGATGGTTACATTAGGGAGGGAGCTTTCTTT.

V gene TRBV30 combines with J gene TRBJ2-1; the D is unclear. V lost 0 bases to trimming and J lost 1 base, with 4 bases between them. The germline V gene encodes CDR1 GTSNPN and CDR2 SVGIG (reference sequence). CDR3 length: 13 amino acids. CDR3 residues: CAWSVKSYNEQFF. The CDR3 DNA is TGTGCCTGGAGTGTTAAATCCTACAATGAGCAGTTCTTC.

The rearrangement links TRBV7-2 to TRBJ2-1, with D hard to call. Matching the DNA end better, TRBJ2-7 makes the J call doubtful. The CDR3 contains 12 residues. Germline V CDR1 and CDR2: SGHTA, FQGNSA. The CDR3 DNA follows: TGTGCCAGCAGCCCTACCCCAAATGAGCAGTACTTC. Encoded protein: CASSPTPNEQYF.

This clonotype showed up many times. The chain uses TRBV27 and TRBJ2-1; 7 positions agree with TRBD1. There are 15 residues in the CDR3. J gave up 8 bases and V 1 base, and 8 bases lay outside the gene matches. CDR1 and CDR2 (germline): MNHEY, SMNVEV (reference sequence). Here the CDR3 DNA reads TGTGCCAGCAGTTTATTCGGGACAGCCTTGCATGAGCAGTTCTTC. Amino acids: CASSLFGTALHEQFF.

This clonotype was picked up many times. The CDR3 sequence is CASRLGFAGELFF. CDR3 DNA sequence: TGTGCCAGCAGACTAGGGTTTGCCGGGGAGCTGTTTTTT. The rearrangement joins TRBV6-1 to TRBJ2-2; D possibly corresponds to TRBD2 (5 bases). Trimming shortened V by 6 bases and J by 6 bases, and 11 bases separated the two germline ends. Germline CDR1 reads MNHNS; CDR2 reads SASEGT. The CDR3 consists of 13 residues.